These 26 T cell receptor beta chains were sequenced from one sample in a study of OX40 agonist ivuxolimab in advanced cancers. The repertoire was sequenced with immunoSEQ multiplex PCR; TCRdb's copy has only in-frame clones and lacks some. The sample lists fewer than 70,000 clones, approximately 80% occurring once. This material consisted of CD4+ or CD8+ T cells sorted from blood, taken in a trial of the OX40 agonist ivuxolimab. The receptor source for this set is an adult with an advanced solid tumor such as melanoma, head and neck, liver or kidney cancer.

The genes are TRBV7-6 and TRBJ2-1; a weak D match, TRBD1 (5 bases). The V end lost 1 base, the J end lost 12 bases, and 16 bases lay between the germline ends. The CDR3 extends over 14 amino acids. Germline CDR1 reads SGHVS; CDR2 reads FNYEAQ. CDR3 residues: CASSLEGHGAGQFF. The CDR3 nucleotides are TGTGCCAGCAGCTTAGAGGGCCATGGGGCCGGGCAGTTCTTC.

The J gene is TRBJ2-3, the V gene TRBV19; 7 nucleotides line up with TRBD2. The CDR3 contains 15 residues. The V segment lost 3 bases and the J segment 5 bases; nucleotides outside the gene matches: 8. The germline CDR1 and CDR2 sequences are LNHDA and SQIVND (reference sequence). In nucleotides, the CDR3 is TGTGCCAGTAGTATTTTAACTAGCGTTAGAGATACGCAGTATTTT. Translation gives CASSILTSVRDTQYF.

The chain has TRBV29-1 and TRBJ1-4; D is uncertain. This CDR3 is 12 amino acids long. The V and J ends lost 5 bases and 4 bases respectively, with 8 bases between them. The germline V gene has CDR1 SQVTM and CDR2 ANQGSEA. CDR3 coding DNA: TGCAGCGTTTCTGACAATAATGAAAAACTGTTTTTT. Translated: CSVSDNNEKLFF. Filled out from reference TRBV29-1 and TRBJ1-4, the complete variable domain reads SAVISQKPSRDICQRGTSLTIQCQVDSQVTMMFWYRQQPGQSLTLIATANQGSEATYESGFVIDKFPISRPNLTFSTLTVSNMSPEDSSIYLCSVSDNNEKLFFGSGTQLSVL.

The gene calls are TRBV7-9 and TRBJ1-1; no firm D call. This CDR3 contains 13 residues. The ends were cut back, 5 bases at V and 2 bases at J, with 9 bases in the middle. Looked up from germline, CDR1 is SEHNR and CDR2 is FQNEAQ (reference sequence). This chain's CDR3 is CASSRSGNTEAFF. DNA for the CDR3: TGTGCCAGCAGCCGTTCGGGTAACACTGAAGCTTTCTTT.

This sequence joins TRBV9 and TRBJ2-1; 14 bases align to TRBD2. CDR1 and CDR2 (germline): SGDLS, YYNGEE. This CDR3 has 20 residues. The V and J ends lost 4 bases and 0 bases, in that order; junction bases with no gene match: 12. The CDR3 sequence: CASSPAGLAGDRSSYNEQFF. The CDR3 nucleotides are TGTGCCAGCAGCCCTGCGGGACTAGCGGGGGATAGGAGCTCCTACAATGAGCAGTTCTTC.

The V gene is TRBV5-1, the J gene TRBJ2-5, with TRBD2 as a possible D gene (5 bases). The DNA end lines up better with TRBJ2-7; the J call may be wrong. Looked up from germline, CDR1 is SGHRS and CDR2 is YFSETQ. This CDR3 spans 14 amino acids. The CDR3 DNA follows: TGCGCCAGCAGGCCCGGAGGTGTCACCTACGAGCAGTACTTC. Its translation is CASRPGGVTYEQYF.

CDR3 bases: TGTGCCAGCAGCTCGGGACAGGACTACGAGCAGTACTTC. This sequence encodes CASSSGQDYEQYF. V usage is TRBV5-4 and J usage is TRBJ2-7; TRBD1 matches at 8 bases. In germline, CDR1 is SGHNT, CDR2 YYREEE (reference sequence). Germline trimming cut 3 bases from V and 3 bases from J; bases unmatched to any gene: 2. The CDR3 length is 13 residues. Supplemented by reference TRBV5-4 and TRBJ2-7, the full variable domain reads ETGVTQSPTHLIKTRGQQVTLRCSSQSGHNTVSWYQQALGQGPQFIFQYYREEENGRGNFPPRFSGLQFPNYSSELNVNALELDDSALYLCASSSGQDYEQYFGPGTRLTVT.

This chain joins TRBV6-6 and TRBJ2-5; TRBD1 aligns across 7 bases. Trimming removed 6 bases from V and 2 bases from J; junction bases left unmatched: 0. CDR1 MNHNY and CDR2 SVGAGI come from the germline V gene (reference sequence). The CDR3 extends over 12 amino acids. The CDR3 loop reads CASRDRQETQYF. The CDR3 bases are TGTGCCAGCAGGGACAGGCAAGAGACCCAGTACTTC.

This chain links TRBV14 with TRBJ2-1; 7 bases line up with TRBD2. Germline CDR1 reads SGHDN; CDR2 reads FVKESK. The V and J ends lost 0 bases and 10 bases, in that order; junction bases with no gene match: 12. CDR3 size: 16 residues. In DNA form, the CDR3 reads TGTGCCAGCAGCCAAGATATCGCGGGAGTGCACCGAGAGCAGTTCTTC. Its translation: CASSQDIAGVHREQFF. Full variable domain (remainder filled in from reference TRBV14 and TRBJ2-1): EAGVTQFPSHSVIEKGQTVTLRCDPISGHDNLYWYRRVMGKEIKFLLHFVKESKQDESGMPNNRFLAERTGGTYSTLKVQPAELEDSGVYFCASSQDIAGVHREQFFGPGTRLTVL.

The chain links TRBV7-6 to TRBJ2-3; D unresolved. The V and J ends lost 2 bases and 0 bases respectively, with 9 bases between them. The CDR3 sequence is 15 residues long. Germline V gene sequence: CDR1 SGHVS, CDR2 FNYEAQ. The CDR3 region is CASSLWGTSTDTQYF. CDR3 coding DNA: TGTGCCAGCAGCTTATGGGGTACTAGCACAGATACGCAGTATTTT.

The genes are TRBV18 and TRBJ1-5, with D perhaps TRBD1 (5 bases). Between the trimmed V and J ends, which lost 0 bases and 1 base, there was a span of 7 bases. CDR1 is KGHSH, CDR2 LQKENI, per germline. The CDR3 consists of 15 residues. CDR3 sequence: CASSPPGESNQPQHF. In DNA form, the CDR3 reads TGTGCCAGCTCACCACCGGGGGAAAGCAATCAGCCCCAGCATTTT.

The genes are TRBV4-2 and TRBJ2-3; TRBD2 matches at 9 bases. Germline CDR1 reads LGHNA; CDR2 reads YNFKEQ. Trimming cost V 1 base and J 5 bases; bases outside gene matches: 16. This CDR3 comprises 19 residues. The CDR3 region is CASSQGTAGGPSGRDTQYF. The CDR3 region has the DNA TGTGCCAGCAGCCAAGGCACGGCGGGAGGGCCCTCGGGGAGAGATACGCAGTATTTT.

V and J are TRBV18 and TRBJ1-3; 9 bases match TRBD1. Looked up from germline, CDR1 is KGHSH and CDR2 is LQKENI. After removal of 4 bases from V and 4 bases from J, the junction contained 8 bases not matched to a gene. The CDR3 sequence is 16 residues long. CDR3 amino acids: CASSQGTGTIGNTIYF. The CDR3 DNA follows: TGTGCCAGCTCACAGGGGACAGGGACTATCGGAAACACCATATATTTT.

This chain uses TRBV7-7 with TRBJ2-5; possibly TRBD1 for D (6 bases). The germline V gene encodes CDR1 SSHAT and CDR2 FNYEAQ (reference sequence). V was trimmed by 0 bases and J by 5 bases, leaving 13 bases between them. CDR3 length equals 15 residues. The DNA of the CDR3 is TGTGCCAGCAGCTTAGCCTATGGGGGCTGGGAGACCCAGTACTTC. This encodes CASSLAYGGWETQYF.

This chain joins TRBV28 and TRBJ1-1; 10 bases match TRBD1. CDR1 and CDR2 from the germline V gene are MDHEN and SYDVKM. CDR3 length: 17 residues. Trimming removed 5 bases from V and 5 bases from J; junction bases left unmatched: 14. CDR3 nucleotides: TGTGCCAGCAGTCCCAACCCCGGGACAGGGGAATGGACTGAAGCTTTCTTT. Residues: CASSPNPGTGEWTEAFF.

This clone was observed a handful of times. This chain joins TRBV11-2 and TRBJ2-7; D is undetermined. This CDR3 contains 13 residues. The germline CDR1 and CDR2 sequences are SGHAT and FQNNGV. V shed 0 bases and J shed 3 bases, with 6 bases lying between them. Here the CDR3 reads CASSLEANYEQYF. Here the CDR3 DNA reads TGTGCCAGCAGCTTAGAGGCCAACTACGAGCAGTACTTC.

This clone was found once. The chain employs TRBV5-1 and TRBJ2-7; 9 bases line up with TRBD2. The CDR3 is 15 amino acids. The trim removed 0 bases at V and 2 bases at J, leaving 3 bases unmatched. Germline loops: CDR1 SGHRS, CDR2 YFSETQ. CDR3 sequence: CASSLVAGEPYEQYF. The CDR3, as DNA: TGCGCCAGCAGCTTGGTAGCGGGAGAACCCTACGAGCAGTACTTC.

V and J are TRBV18 and TRBJ2-7, with unresolved D. CDR3 length: 14 amino acids. The germline V gene encodes CDR1 KGHSH and CDR2 LQKENI. With 1 base removed from V and 2 bases from J, the gap between germline ends came to 9 bases. CDR3 protein: CASSPQVRTYEQYF. CDR3 in DNA: TGTGCCAGCTCACCACAAGTGAGGACCTACGAGCAGTACTTC.

This clone was counted once. The rearrangement uses TRBV7-2 and TRBJ2-2; 7 bases align to TRBD2. The CDR3 contains 15 residues. CDR1 is SGHTA, CDR2 FQGNSA, per germline. The trim removed 0 bases at V and 4 bases at J, leaving 2 bases unmatched. The CDR3 region is CASSLAGGITGELFF. In DNA, the CDR3 is TGTGCCAGCAGCTTAGCGGGAGGGATCACCGGGGAGCTGTTTTTT.

The rearrangement uses TRBV19 and TRBJ1-4; D perhaps matches TRBD1 (6 bases). The length of the CDR3 is 18 residues. V lost 5 bases, J lost 0 bases, and 19 bases lay in between. CDR1 is LNHDA and CDR2 is SQIVND in the germline V gene (reference sequence). The CDR3 loop reads CASSYRWGAESTNEKLFF. As DNA, the CDR3 is TGTGCCAGTAGTTACCGGTGGGGGGCCGAATCAACTAATGAAAAACTGTTTTTT.

The V and J genes are TRBV6-1 and TRBJ2-7; possible D gene TRBD1, 6 bases. Germline V gene sequence: CDR1 MNHNS, CDR2 SASEGT. The V end was cut by 5 bases, the J end by 3 bases, with 14 bases between. The CDR3 extends over 14 amino acids. The CDR3 DNA follows: TGTGCCAGCAGTAAACAGGGCTACGGCTACGAGCAGTACTTC. Amino acids: CASSKQGYGYEQYF.

This clone was seen once. This CDR3 is CASSLGGSGTHNEQFF. As DNA, the CDR3 is TGCGCCAGCAGCTTAGGGGGGAGCGGGACCCACAATGAGCAGTTCTTC. J is TRBJ2-1 and V is TRBV5-1, with D tentatively TRBD2 (7 bases). V was pared by 2 bases and J by 5 bases, with 17 bases between. In germline, CDR1 is SGHRS, CDR2 YFSETQ. This CDR3 has 16 residues.

This chain links TRBV7-9 with TRBJ2-5, with 9 bases identical to TRBD2. The junction had 11 bases not matched to a gene; V was cut back by 7 bases and J by 5 bases. The CDR3 has 15 amino acids. CDR1 SEHNR and CDR2 FQNEAQ come from the germline V gene (reference sequence). CDR3 DNA sequence: TGTGCCAGCACCCTCCCTAGCGGGATGGCGGAGACCCAGTACTTC. Residues: CASTLPSGMAETQYF.

The chain recombines TRBV6-5 with TRBJ1-5, with D uncertain. Germline values: CDR1 MNHEY, CDR2 SVGAGI. Trimming took 5 bases from V and 6 from J, leaving 11 bases between them. The CDR3 sequence is 13 residues long. CDR3 nucleotides: TGTGCCAGCAGTCAGGTCGTGGGTCAGCCCCAGCATTTT. Translation: CASSQVVGQPQHF.

CDR3 sequence reads: CASSGRDRGNNEQFF. For the CDR3, the DNA is TGTGCCAGCAGTGGCCGGGACAGGGGTAACAATGAGCAGTTCTTC. The rearrangement links TRBV6-1 to TRBJ2-1; 10 nucleotides agree with TRBD1. The CDR3 is 15 amino acids. Germline assignment: CDR1 MNHNS and CDR2 SASEGT. J lost 5 bases, V lost 4 bases, and 5 bases had no gene match.

This chain links TRBV9 with TRBJ2-5; 7 bases are a match to TRBD1. CDR3 length: 15 amino acids. Germline loops: CDR1 SGDLS, CDR2 YYNGEE. V dropped 4 bases and J dropped 5; count of bases not matched to a gene: 11. Here the CDR3 reads CASSTRAGGWETQYF. The CDR3 DNA sequence: TGTGCCAGCAGCACGCGGGCAGGGGGTTGGGAGACCCAGTACTTC. Drawing the rest from reference TRBV9 and TRBJ2-5, the complete variable domain is DSGVTQTPKHLITATGQRVTLRCSPRSGDLSVYWYQQSLDQGLQFLIQYYNGEERAKGNILERFSAQQFPDLHSELNLSSLELGDSALYFCASSTRAGGWETQYFGPGTRLLVL.